A single T cell receptor beta chain is shown here with its context. This clone has only one observation. Its recognized antigen is unknown. No base quality values were provided; no much bigger clone lies one nucleotide off. The donors belonged to the validation cohort of 120 subjects, which was separate from the roughly 700-subject first cohort. Library method: the immunoSEQ multiplex PCR assay. As for the original processing: A statistical classification framework was developed to diagnose cytomegalovirus status using the catalog of TCR beta chain sequences. TCRdb took this table from immuneACCESS and kept in-frame rearrangements with V and J called. Such tables lack part of the clones; where checked against another copy, unresolved V genes explain under half of the gap, and the rest is unexplained. That table gives V, J and clone size, and the DNA gave D and trimming. This sample lists 150,000 or so clones; just under 90% were detected once. Roughly 1.4% of the sample is held by the ten biggest clonotypes.

The sample belongs to a study of cytomegalovirus exposure and HLA in healthy donors (TCRdb year 2017). About the investigation overall: According to a later analysis, the 120 or so validation repertoires were produced on the same platform as the roughly 600 repertoires of the first cohort. The aim of the study was to test whether cataloging public T cell receptors could identify signatures of past pathogen exposure. A separate validation cohort of roughly 130 different subjects was used in addition to the 666-subject first cohort. High-throughput TCR immunosequencing, statistical association of individual TCRs with disease status, and machine learning were combined to predict cytomegalovirus infection status.

On the study overall, not on this receptor specifically: The validation cohort had no HLA typing available for a later analysis, so co-occurrence within that cohort was assessed over all 130 or so repertoires. In vitro tests confirmed that a few of the cytomegalovirus-associated TCR beta chains recognize cytomegalovirus antigens. In a later analysis, TCRs clustered in the first cohort were found to also tend to co-occur in the 130 or so validation repertoires, with approximately 95% of cluster scores above 0. The classifier was reported to diagnose cytomegalovirus status with high specificity and sensitivity in both the original and validation cohorts. It was suggested by the authors that the approach could potentially be generalized to other disease states and immunological phenotypes. Most TCR sequences were observed very rarely across donors, whereas some public TCRs were present in many individuals. The study gave a list of 150 to 200 TCR beta chains associated with cytomegalovirus.

A distance of 12 bases separates the germline ends of V and J, which lose 5 bases and 4 bases respectively. CDR1 PRHDT and CDR2 FYEKMQ were looked up in the germline V gene (reference sequence). The CDR3 runs 13 amino acids, cysteine and phenylalanine included. The kept DNA is CDR3 alone, 39 bases in frame from the first base. Recombination linked TRBV13 to TRBJ2-7; D gene: possibly TRBD2, on 5 matching bases. The sample consisted of PBMCs. The TCR was taken from a young woman in good health and CMV-seronegative. The CDR3 corresponds to CASSRRETYEQYF. The DNA sequence follows: TGTGCCAGCAGCCGCCGGGAAACATACGAGCAGTACTTC.